Listed here is a single TCR beta chain. The target antigen is unknown. With V trimmed by 4 bases and J by 5 bases, 5 bases remained unmatched. The germline V gene has CDR1 SGDLS and CDR2 YYNGEE. The CDR3 has 15 residues. These data come from a study of T cell responses to AZD1222 COVID-19 vaccine. General observations from the study: The sample set comprised mostly white British donors with more females, and clonal diversity was possibly underestimated. Just six AZD1222 recipients were seropositive at baseline. Variant regions that are unmutated are reportedly the target of nearly half of spike-specific TCRs.

The repertoire was sequenced with immunoSEQ multiplex PCR; TCRdb's copy has only in-frame clones and lacks some. Altogether 90,000 to 150,000 clones are present, 80% to 90% being singletons, with the ten largest covering 0.95% to 1.5%. Source: peripheral blood, taken on day 0 of AZD1222 vaccination. This TCR was recovered from an adult in good health. The chain carries TRBV9 and TRBJ1-6; the match to TRBD1 covers 8 bases. The CDR3: CASSTRQGNNSPLHF. CDR3 in DNA: TGTGCCAGCAGCACCCGACAGGGGAATAATTCACCCCTCCACTTT.